This entry lists 20 T cell receptor beta chains sequenced from one sample in a study of cytomegalovirus exposure and HLA in healthy donors (dated 2017 in TCRdb). The library was obtained by the immunoSEQ multiplex PCR assay. What TCRdb holds here is the immuneACCESS table cut down to in-frame rearrangements. Part of the clones is not present; checked against another copy, under half of the missing clones reflect an unresolved V gene, and the others are unexplained. This sample holds 45,000 to 55,000 clones; 88% were observed only once. In total, the top ten clones hold 6% to 8% of the sample. Sequenced material: PBMCs. The receptors shown here come from a woman aged 25 to 45 in good health and CMV-seronegative.

The rearrangement links TRBV6-1 to TRBJ2-1, with TRBD2 matching 7 bases. The V and J ends lost 0 bases and 6 bases, in that order; junction bases with no gene match: 8. Germline CDR1 MNHNS, CDR2 SASEGT. This CDR3 has 16 amino acids. CDR3 DNA sequence: TGTGCCAGCAGTGAAGCGGGCGGGAGAAGGCTCAATGAGCAGTTCTTC. It codes for CASSEAGGRRLNEQFF.

The V gene is TRBV28, the J gene TRBJ2-1; maybe TRBD2 (7 bases). Germline loops: CDR1 MDHEN, CDR2 SYDVKM. The CDR3 length is 16 residues. V dropped 5 bases and J dropped 8 bases, with 22 bases sitting between them. CDR3 nucleotide sequence: TGTGCCAGCAGTCCCCTAGGGGGGAGGGCCTCGGATGAGCAGTTCTTC. Its protein product is CASSPLGGRASDEQFF.

This chain joins TRBV9 and TRBJ2-7; TRBD2 matches at 10 bases. After removal of 3 bases from V and 1 base from J, the junction contained 7 bases not matched to a gene. The CDR3 is 16 residues long. Germline V gene data show CDR1 as SGDLS and CDR2 as YYNGEE. CDR3 sequence (DNA): TGTGCCAGCAGCGACCCCGGGACTAGCGATTCCTACGAGCAGTACTTC. It is translated as CASSDPGTSDSYEQYF.

The CDR3 is CASSLGVGRAEQFF. The CDR3 DNA reads TGTGCCAGCAGTTTAGGTGTCGGGAGGGCAGAGCAGTTCTTC. The J gene is TRBJ2-1, the V gene TRBV27, with TRBD2 matching over 8 bases. The CDR3 is made up of 14 amino acids. V was pared by 2 bases and J by 10 bases, with 7 bases of the junction left unmatched. Germline CDR1 is MNHEY and CDR2 is SMNVEV (reference sequence).

V and J are TRBV4-1 and TRBJ2-5; D perhaps matches TRBD2 (5 bases). Trimming shortened V by 6 bases and J by 7 bases, and 21 bases separated the two germline ends. In germline, CDR1 is MGHRA, CDR2 YSYEKL. The CDR3 extends over 15 amino acids. DNA for the CDR3: TGCGCCAGCAGACAGCGTGACCGGGAACCAGGGACCCAGTACTTC. Translating gives CASRQRDREPGTQYF.

CDR3 loop: CASITPGRNRNYGYTF. CDR3 in DNA: TGTGCCAGCATTACCCCAGGGCGGAACCGTAACTATGGCTACACCTTC. The chain uses TRBV28 and TRBJ1-2; possible D gene TRBD1, 5 bases. V lost 7 bases to trimming and J lost 1 base, with 19 bases between them. This CDR3 is built from 16 residues. The V gene's germline CDR1 is MDHEN and CDR2 SYDVKM.

The rearrangement uses TRBV15 and TRBJ1-2; D gene ambiguous. V was cut by 0 bases and J by 4 bases, with 12 bases left in between. Germline lookup yields CDR1 LNHNV and CDR2 YYDKDF (reference sequence). The CDR3 consists of 15 residues. CDR3 nucleotide sequence: TGTGCCACCAGCAGAGATATTGCCACAATCTATGGCTACACCTTC. This sequence encodes CATSRDIATIYGYTF.

This clone was picked up one time. The rearrangement joins TRBV4-1 to TRBJ1-5; TRBD1 is a possible D gene (5 bases). This CDR3 region has 16 residues. V gave up 5 bases and J gave up 6 bases, with 20 bases separating them. Germline values: CDR1 MGHRA, CDR2 YSYEKL. CDR3 amino acids: CASSKGWGGEGQPQHF. CDR3 DNA: TGCGCCAGCAGCAAGGGCTGGGGAGGGGAGGGTCAGCCCCAGCATTTT.

The J gene is TRBJ2-4, the V gene TRBV15; D might be TRBD1 (8 bases). Trimming left V 0 bases short and J 3 bases short, with 15 bases between. The CDR3 has 17 amino acids. Germline CDR1 is LNHNV and CDR2 is YYDKDF (reference sequence). The CDR3 DNA reads TGTGCCACCAGCAGAGAGGGAACAGGGGGGGGCAAAAACATTCAGTACTTC. It specifies CATSREGTGGGKNIQYF.

The sample holds a few counts of this clone. The rearrangement links TRBV2 to TRBJ1-2; TRBD1 matches at 7 bases. The V gene's germline CDR1 is SNHLY and CDR2 FYNNEI. This CDR3 has 11 residues. With V trimmed by 8 bases and J by 8 bases, 5 bases remained unmatched. The CDR3 region has the DNA TGTGCCAGCCGACAGGGTCGCGGCTACACCTTC. Its translation is CASRQGRGYTF. The full variable domain, rest sourced from reference TRBV2 and TRBJ1-2, is EPEVTQTPSHQVTQMGQEVILRCVPISNHLYFYWYRQILGQKVEFLVSFYNNEISEKSEIFDDQFSVERPDGSNFTLKIRSTKLEDSAMYFCASRQGRGYTFGSGTRLTVV.

With respect to this clone: Relative to the germline gene, one junction end is altered; a read error may explain this. J is TRBJ2-3 and V is TRBV7-9; perhaps TRBD2 as D (5 bases). The germline CDR1 and CDR2 sequences are SEHNR and FQNEAQ (reference sequence). The CDR3 loop spans 15 amino acids. CDR3: CASRLVASSTDTQYF. CDR3 DNA: TGTGCCAGCCGCTTGGTAGCGAGTAGCACAGATACGCAGTATTTT.

CDR3 coding DNA: TGTGCCTGGAGTGGGCAGGGGAACATGAACACTGAAGCTTTCTTT. This translates into CAWSGQGNMNTEAFF. The chain couples TRBV30 to TRBJ1-1, with D perhaps matching TRBD1 (6 bases). The V and J ends lost 1 base and 0 bases respectively, with 12 bases between them. The length of the CDR3 is 15 residues. Germline CDR1 is GTSNPN and CDR2 is SVGIG (reference sequence).

The rearrangement joins TRBV11-2 to TRBJ2-1; possibly TRBD1 for D (6 bases). CDR1 is SGHAT and CDR2 is FQNNGV in the germline V gene. V lost 5 bases and J 3 bases, leaving 11 bases between the germline ends. The length of the CDR3 is 14 residues. The CDR3 DNA reads as TGTGCCAGCAGCCCCCAAGGGGGCTACAATGAGCAGTTCTTC. As protein: CASSPQGGYNEQFF.

The chain joins TRBV6-1 to TRBJ2-7; TRBD1 is a possible D gene (5 bases). Trimming took off 9 bases at V and 0 bases at J, with 15 bases between the two ends. Germline V gene lookup returns CDR1 MNHNS and CDR2 SASEGT. The CDR3 covers 14 residues. DNA of the CDR3: TGTGCCAGTACAACAGGCCTCAGCTCCTACGAGCAGTACTTC. It codes for CASTTGLSSYEQYF.

The chain employs TRBV5-5 and TRBJ2-7, with 7 bases matching TRBD1. This CDR3 has 13 amino acids. From germline, CDR1 is SGHKS and CDR2 YYEKEE (reference sequence). Unmatched junction bases numbered 4, after V lost 5 bases and J lost 2 bases. For the CDR3, the DNA is TGTGCCAGCAGTCCGGACAGGACCTACGAGCAGTACTTC. As protein: CASSPDRTYEQYF.

The V call is TRBV2, the J call TRBJ1-1, with D unclear. CDR1 is SNHLY, CDR2 FYNNEI, per germline. The CDR3 is 11 residues long. V was pared by 0 bases and J by 14 bases, with 10 bases between. As DNA, the CDR3 is TGTGCCAGCAGTGAAGCCAGCGTTCCCTTCTTT. Translation: CASSEASVPFF.

The chain joins TRBV9 to TRBJ2-1; tentative D call: TRBD2 (6 bases). The germline gives CDR1 SGDLS, CDR2 YYNGEE. Trimming took off 0 bases at V and 9 bases at J, with 22 bases between the two ends. The CDR3 totals 17 residues. For the CDR3, the DNA is TGTGCCAGCAGCGTAGTGGGTAGCGGAACCCACCAGGGTGAGCAGTTCTTC. This encodes CASSVVGSGTHQGEQFF.

In DNA form, the CDR3 reads TGTGCCAGCAGTGACTCTGGCGGGAACACCGGGGAGCTGTTTTTT. It translates to CASSDSGGNTGELFF. The V and J genes are TRBV6-4 and TRBJ2-2; no reliable D call. Looked up from germline, CDR1 is MRHNA and CDR2 is SNTAGT. The V end lost 0 bases, the J end lost 1 base, and 6 bases lay between the germline ends. The CDR3 runs 15 residues.

This clone was detected a few times. The chain uses TRBV6-5 and TRBJ2-7; 7 bases agree with TRBD1. CDR3 size: 16 residues. Per germline, CDR1 MNHEY and CDR2 SVGAGI. V shed 0 bases, J shed 6 bases, and the junction held 11 bases outside the gene matches. DNA of the CDR3: TGTGCCAGCAGTTACTCGACAGGGACAGCCCCTAGCGAGCAGTACTTC. This codes for CASSYSTGTAPSEQYF.

The CDR3 nucleotides are TGCGCCAGCAGCTTCGACAGGGGACATAATGAAAAACTGTTTTTT. Translation gives CASSFDRGHNEKLFF. V and J are TRBV5-1 and TRBJ1-4; 8 bases fit TRBD1. V shed 2 bases and J 4 bases; nucleotides not matched to a gene: 4. The CDR3 is 15 residues long. Germline V lookup: CDR1 SGHRS, CDR2 YFSETQ.